This T cell receptor beta chain was captured in a study of cytotoxic CD8 clonotypes in ibrutinib-treated CLL. Overall study context: After a median of 68 months, roughly 15 patients stayed remitted and around 12 progressed; responses had been partial in about 24 and complete in 2. Following treatment for a median around twelve months, range 6 to 36, response samples were then taken. Per sample, productive templates averaged 255,043 and productive rearrangements averaged approximately 100,000. Notes on the study in general: Public clonotypes, found uncommonly, either contracted or stayed stable on treatment.

This clone was counted between two and nine times. Its antigen remains unidentified. Only in-frame clones appear in the TCRdb table, and some are missing; sequencing was by immunoSEQ multiplex PCR. The sample has some 290,000 clones; approximately 80% are singletons. Germline values: CDR1 SGHRS, CDR2 YFSETQ. Deletions cut 2 bases from V and 7 bases from J, with 19 bases between. This CDR3 comprises 16 residues. V is TRBV5-1 and J is TRBJ2-1; TRBD1 might be the D (6 bases). Sequences were derived from PBMCs, sampled before ibrutinib treatment. The receptor's source is a human donor with chronic lymphocytic leukemia. The CDR3 is CASSLLGGSSNNEQFF. For the CDR3, the DNA is TGCGCCAGCAGCTTATTAGGGGGTTCCAGCAATAATGAGCAGTTCTTC.